The clone carrying this T cell receptor beta chain was observed a few times. No antigen is known for it. The record originates from a study of radiotherapy plus CTLA-4 blockade in lung cancer. Study information: Objective responses were seen in more than 15% of patients, disease control in about 33%.

The germline CDR1 and CDR2 sequences are LGHNT and FRNRAP. CDR3 length equals 14 residues. With V trimmed by 6 bases and J by 2 bases, 6 bases remained unmatched. Study-level points and caveats: In blood, TCR clones derived from the tumor expanded after radiotherapy plus ipilimumab. Reported findings show early blood T cell clone dynamics, with interferon-beta, best predicted response.

Using immunoSEQ multiplex PCR, the repertoire was profiled, and TCRdb retains in-frame clones only, with some absent. Found here are 85,000 to 100,000 clones, about 78% of them singletons; the top ten hold around 15%. Focal radiation was given together with CTLA-4 blockade (ipilimumab) to patients with chemo-refractory metastatic non-small-cell lung cancer. The chain joins TRBV12-5 to TRBJ2-5; TRBD1 agrees at 7 bases. The source is a human donor with non-small cell lung cancer that progressed on radiotherapy plus ipilimumab. Sequences were derived from peripheral blood, sampled from a patient treated with radiotherapy plus ipilimumab. Here the CDR3 DNA reads TGTGCTAGTGGGCCTGGACAGGAGCAAGAGACCCAGTACTTC. This codes for CASGPGQEQETQYF.